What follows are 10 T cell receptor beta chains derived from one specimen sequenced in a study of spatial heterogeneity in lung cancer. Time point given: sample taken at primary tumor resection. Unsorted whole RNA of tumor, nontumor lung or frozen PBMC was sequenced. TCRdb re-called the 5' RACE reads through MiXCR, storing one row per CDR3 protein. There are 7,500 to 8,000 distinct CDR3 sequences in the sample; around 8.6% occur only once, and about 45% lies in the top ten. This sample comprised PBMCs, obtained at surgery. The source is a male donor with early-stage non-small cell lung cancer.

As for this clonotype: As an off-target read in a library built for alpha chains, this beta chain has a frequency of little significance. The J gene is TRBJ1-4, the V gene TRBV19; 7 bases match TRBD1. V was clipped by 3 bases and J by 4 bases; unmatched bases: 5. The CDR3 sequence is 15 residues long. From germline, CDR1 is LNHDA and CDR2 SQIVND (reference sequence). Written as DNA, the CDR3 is TGTGCCAGTAGTATCGGGACAGCCGGTAATGAAAAACTGTTTTTT. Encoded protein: CASSIGTAGNEKLFF.

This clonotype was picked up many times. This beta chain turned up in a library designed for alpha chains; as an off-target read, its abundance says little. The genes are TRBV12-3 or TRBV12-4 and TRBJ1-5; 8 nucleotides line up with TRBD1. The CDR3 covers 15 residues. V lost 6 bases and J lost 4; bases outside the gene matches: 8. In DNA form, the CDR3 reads TGTGCCAGCAGATCCAGGACAGGGAATAATCAGCCCCAGCATTTT. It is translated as CASRSRTGNNQPQHF.

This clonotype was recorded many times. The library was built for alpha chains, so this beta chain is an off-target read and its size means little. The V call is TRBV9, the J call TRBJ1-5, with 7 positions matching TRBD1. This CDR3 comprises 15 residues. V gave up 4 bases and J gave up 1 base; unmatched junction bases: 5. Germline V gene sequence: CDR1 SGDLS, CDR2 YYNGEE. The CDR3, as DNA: TGTGCCAGCAGCCGGGGGACAGAAAGCAATCAGCCCCAGCATTTT. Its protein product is CASSRGTESNQPQHF.

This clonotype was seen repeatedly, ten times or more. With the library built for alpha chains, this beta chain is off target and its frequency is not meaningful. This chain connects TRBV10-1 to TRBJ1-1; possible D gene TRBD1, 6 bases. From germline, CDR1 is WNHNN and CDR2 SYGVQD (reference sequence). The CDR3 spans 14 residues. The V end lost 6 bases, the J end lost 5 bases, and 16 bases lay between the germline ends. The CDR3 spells CASSRTAQRTEAFF. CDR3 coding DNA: TGCGCCAGCAGCCGGACAGCCCAGAGGACTGAAGCTTTCTTT.

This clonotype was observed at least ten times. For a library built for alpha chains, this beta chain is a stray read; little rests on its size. The CDR3, as DNA: TGTGCCAGCAGCCAAGTGAGCACCGGGGAGCTGTTTTTT. Protein sequence: CASSQVSTGELFF. V usage is TRBV14 and J usage is TRBJ2-2; D not resolved. Germline-derived CDR1 and CDR2 are SGHDN and FVKESK. There are 13 residues in the CDR3. The V and J ends lost 1 base and 4 bases respectively, with 4 bases between them.

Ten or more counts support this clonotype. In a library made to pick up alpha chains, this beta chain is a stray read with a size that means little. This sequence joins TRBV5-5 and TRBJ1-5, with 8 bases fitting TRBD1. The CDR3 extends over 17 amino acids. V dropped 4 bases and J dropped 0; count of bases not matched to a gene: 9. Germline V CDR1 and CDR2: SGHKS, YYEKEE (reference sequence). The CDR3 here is CASSAGTGSFSNQPQHF. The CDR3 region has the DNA TGTGCCAGCAGCGCCGGGACAGGTAGCTTTAGCAATCAGCCCCAGCATTTT.

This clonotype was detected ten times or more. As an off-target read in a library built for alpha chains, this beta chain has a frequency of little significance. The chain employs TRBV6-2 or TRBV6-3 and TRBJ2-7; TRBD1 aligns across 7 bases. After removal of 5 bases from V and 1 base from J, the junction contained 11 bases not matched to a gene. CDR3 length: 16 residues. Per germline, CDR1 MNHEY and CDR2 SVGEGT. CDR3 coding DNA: TGTGCCAGCAGTCCCTATCGACAGGGTGGGTCCTACGAGCAGTACTTC. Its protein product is CASSPYRQGGSYEQYF.

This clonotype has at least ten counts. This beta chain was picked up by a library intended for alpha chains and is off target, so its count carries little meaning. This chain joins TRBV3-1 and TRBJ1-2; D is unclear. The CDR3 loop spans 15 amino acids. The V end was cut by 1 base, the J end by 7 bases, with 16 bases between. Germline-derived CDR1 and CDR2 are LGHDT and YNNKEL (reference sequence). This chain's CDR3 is CASSQGSQERSGYTF. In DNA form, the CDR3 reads TGTGCCAGCAGCCAAGGGTCTCAAGAGAGGAGTGGCTACACCTTC.

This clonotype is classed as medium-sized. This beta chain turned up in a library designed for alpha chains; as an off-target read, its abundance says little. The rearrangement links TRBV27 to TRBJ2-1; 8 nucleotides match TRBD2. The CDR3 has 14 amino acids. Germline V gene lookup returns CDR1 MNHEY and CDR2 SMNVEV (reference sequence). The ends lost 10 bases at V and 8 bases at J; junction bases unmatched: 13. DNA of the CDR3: TGTGCCACCAAGACTAGCGAGGCGGGGTATGAGCAGTTCTTC. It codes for CATKTSEAGYEQFF.

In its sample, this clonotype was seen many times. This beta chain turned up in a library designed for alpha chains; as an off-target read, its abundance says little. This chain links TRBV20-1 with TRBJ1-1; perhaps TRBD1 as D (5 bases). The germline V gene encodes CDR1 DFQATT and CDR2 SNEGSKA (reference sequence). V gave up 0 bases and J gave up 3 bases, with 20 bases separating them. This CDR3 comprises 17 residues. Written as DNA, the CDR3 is TGCAGTGCTAGAGATTATGGGGCCGGTAGTCGGTACACTGAAGCTTTCTTT. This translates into CSARDYGAGSRYTEAFF.